This T cell receptor beta chain stems from a study of human T cells and chemical hapten exposure. The V gene lost 2 bases and the J gene lost 4 bases, with 3 bases spanning the gap. There are 11 residues in the CDR3. Germline-derived CDR1 and CDR2 are ENHRY and SYGVKD. In its sample, this clonotype was seen many times. Unique molecular identifiers were affixed to discrete cDNA molecules within the library. Per the authors' pipeline: Between 23,224 and 690,600 TCRs appeared in each sample, and the median stood at about 100,000. Using its own MiXCR run on the RACE reads, TCRdb lists one record per CDR3 protein. The V and J calls shown here were made by TCRdb, not taken from the authors' results. The sample lists about 84,000 distinct CDR3 sequences, roughly a tenth seen once, with about 4% in the top ten. Time point reported: patch test 3, about 24 weeks after DPC sensitization. Treatment indicated: therapeutic diphenylcyclopropenone sensitization with weekly scalp DPC.

The chain recombines TRBV10-3 with TRBJ2-7; D uncertain. This sequence was found in a woman between 45 and 60 years old with alopecia areata. Some clones in this sample may be carry-over from other donors' samples. The source was whole blood, collected in connection with sensitization to the hapten diphenylcyclopropenone (DPC). The CDR3 DNA sequence: TGTGCCATCAGTGAGAAATACGAGCAGTACTTC. Translating it yields CAISEKYEQYF.